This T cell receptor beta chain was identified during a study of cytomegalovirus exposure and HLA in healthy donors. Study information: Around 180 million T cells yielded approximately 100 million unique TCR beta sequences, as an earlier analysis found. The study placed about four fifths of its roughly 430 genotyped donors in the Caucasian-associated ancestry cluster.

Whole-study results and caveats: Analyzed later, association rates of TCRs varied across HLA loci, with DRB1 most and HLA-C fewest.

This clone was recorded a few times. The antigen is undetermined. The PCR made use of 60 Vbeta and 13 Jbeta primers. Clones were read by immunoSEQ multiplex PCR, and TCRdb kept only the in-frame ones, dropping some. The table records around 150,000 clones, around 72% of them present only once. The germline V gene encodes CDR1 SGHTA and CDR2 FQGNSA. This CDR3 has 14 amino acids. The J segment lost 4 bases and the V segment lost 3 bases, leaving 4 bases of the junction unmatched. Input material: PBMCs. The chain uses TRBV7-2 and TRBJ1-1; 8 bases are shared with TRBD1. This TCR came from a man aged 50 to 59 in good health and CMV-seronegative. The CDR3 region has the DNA TGTGCCAGCAGCTTCGGACAGGGAGGCACTGAAGCTTTCTTT. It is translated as CASSFGQGGTEAFF.